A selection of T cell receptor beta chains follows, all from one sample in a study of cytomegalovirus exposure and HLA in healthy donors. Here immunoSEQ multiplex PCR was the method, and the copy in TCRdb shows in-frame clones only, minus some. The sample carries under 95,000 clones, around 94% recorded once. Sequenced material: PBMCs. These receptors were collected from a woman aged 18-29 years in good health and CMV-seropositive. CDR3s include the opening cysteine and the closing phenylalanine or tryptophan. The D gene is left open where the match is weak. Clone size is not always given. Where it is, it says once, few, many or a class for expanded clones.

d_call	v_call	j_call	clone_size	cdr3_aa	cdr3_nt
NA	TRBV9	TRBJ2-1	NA	CASSPSLGGPYNEQFF	TGTGCCAGCAGCCCCTCGCTGGGGGGGCCATACAATGAGCAGTTCTTC
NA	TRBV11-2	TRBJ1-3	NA	CASSLTGSSGNTIYF	TGTGCCAGCAGCTTAACAGGTTCCTCTGGAAACACCATATATTTT
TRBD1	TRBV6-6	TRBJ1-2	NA	CASSSLQGAGGYTF	TGTGCCAGCAGTAGCCTACAGGGGGCCGGTGGCTACACCTTC
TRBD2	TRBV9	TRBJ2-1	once	CASSVARASGGPSEQFF	TGTGCCAGCAGCGTAGCTAGGGCTAGCGGGGGCCCCAGCGAGCAGTTCTTC
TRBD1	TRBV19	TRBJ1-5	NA	CASTPMTGTGQPQHF	TGTGCCAGTACTCCGATGACAGGGACTGGTCAGCCCCAGCATTTT
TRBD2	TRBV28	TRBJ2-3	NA	CATRSWRGAGDTQYF	TGTGCCACCAGGTCCTGGCGGGGGGCGGGAGATACGCAGTATTTT
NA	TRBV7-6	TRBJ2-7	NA	CASTSKYGGSYEQYF	TGTGCCAGCACCTCGAAATACGGCGGTTCCTACGAGCAGTACTTC
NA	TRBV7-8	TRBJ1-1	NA	CASSSPQDTEAFF	TGTGCCAGCAGCTCCCCACAGGACACTGAAGCTTTCTTT
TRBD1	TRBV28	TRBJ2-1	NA	CASSLPGTGENEQFF	TGTGCCAGCAGCCTTCCCGGGACAGGGGAAAATGAGCAGTTCTTC
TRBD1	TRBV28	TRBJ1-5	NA	CASSLGQGNQPQHF	TGTGCCAGCAGTTTAGGACAGGGAAATCAGCCCCAGCATTTT
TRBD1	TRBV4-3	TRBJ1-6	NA	CASSRKGTGGVHSPLHF	TGCGCCAGCAGCCGGAAGGGGACAGGGGGTGTCCATTCACCCCTCCACTTT
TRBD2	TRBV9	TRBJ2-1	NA	CASSETSGTYNEQFF	TGTGCCAGCAGCGAAACTAGCGGGACATACAATGAGCAGTTCTTC
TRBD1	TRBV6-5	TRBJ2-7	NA	CASSARDRVYEQYF	TGTGCCAGCAGTGCCCGGGACAGGGTCTACGAGCAGTACTTC
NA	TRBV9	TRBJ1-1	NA	CASSPNLVGGTEAFF	TGTGCCAGCAGCCCTAACTTAGTGGGGGGAACTGAAGCTTTCTTT
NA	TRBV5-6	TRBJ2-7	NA	CASSLYWGPNYEQYF	TGTGCCAGCAGCTTGTACTGGGGCCCAAACTACGAGCAGTACTTC
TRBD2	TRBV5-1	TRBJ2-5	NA	CASSEAGGPGLETQYF	TGCGCCAGCAGCGAAGCGGGAGGGCCGGGTCTGGAGACCCAGTACTTC
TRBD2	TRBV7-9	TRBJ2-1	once	CASSTTGTSPSAEQFF	TGTGCCAGCAGTACAACCGGGACTAGCCCTAGCGCTGAGCAGTTCTTC
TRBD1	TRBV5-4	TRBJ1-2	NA	CASRPGQGLNYGYTF	TGTGCCAGCAGACCTGGACAGGGCCTCAACTATGGCTACACCTTC
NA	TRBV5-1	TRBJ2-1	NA	CASSLRIGGSLNNEQFF	TGCGCCAGCAGCTTGAGGATCGGGGGATCTTTAAACAATGAGCAGTTCTTC
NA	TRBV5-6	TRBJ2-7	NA	CASSTLPTGLYEQYF	TGTGCCAGCAGCACGCTCCCGACGGGTCTCTACGAGCAGTACTTC
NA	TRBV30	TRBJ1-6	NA	CAWSTGGYNSPLHF	TGTGCCTGGAGTACGGGGGGTTATAATTCACCCCTCCACTTT
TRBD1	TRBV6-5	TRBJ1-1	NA	CASSGTANTEAFF	TGTGCCAGCAGCGGGACAGCGAACACTGAAGCTTTCTTT
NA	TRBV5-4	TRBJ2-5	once	CASSFRVGTQYF	TGTGCCAGCAGCTTCAGGGTTGGGACCCAGTACTTC
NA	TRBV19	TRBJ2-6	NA	CASSIGFSGANVLTF	TGTGCCAGTAGTATCGGTTTCTCTGGGGCCAACGTCCTGACTTTC
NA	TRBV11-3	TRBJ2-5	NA	CASSTQGGKTQYF	TGTGCCAGCAGCACACAGGGTGGGAAGACCCAGTACTTC
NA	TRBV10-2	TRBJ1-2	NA	CASSEMLQGANYGYTF	TGCGCCAGCAGCGAGATGCTACAGGGTGCTAACTATGGCTACACCTTC
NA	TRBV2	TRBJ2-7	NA	CASTQGLYEQYF	TGTGCCAGCACCCAAGGACTCTACGAGCAGTACTTC
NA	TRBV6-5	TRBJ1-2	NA	CASSYSNLEANYTF	TGTGCCAGCAGTTACTCGAATCTGGAGGCGAACTACACCTTC
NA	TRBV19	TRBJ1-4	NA	CASSINPSREKLFF	TGTGCCAGTAGTATTAACCCAAGTCGGGAAAAACTGTTTTTT
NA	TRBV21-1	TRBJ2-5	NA	CASSKGRKRSVQETQYF	TGTGCCAGCAGCAAAGGCAGAAAGCGGAGCGTCCAAGAGACCCAGTACTTC
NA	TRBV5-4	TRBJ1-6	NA	CASSPQGGGSPLHF	TGTGCCAGCAGCCCGCAGGGAGGTGGTTCACCCCTCCACTTT
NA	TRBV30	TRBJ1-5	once	CAWSPDSNQPQHF	TGTGCCTGGAGCCCCGACTCAAATCAGCCCCAGCATTTT
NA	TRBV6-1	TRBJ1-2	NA	CASSEVNRHGDYTF	TGTGCCAGCAGTGAAGTTAACCGGCACGGGGACTACACCTTC
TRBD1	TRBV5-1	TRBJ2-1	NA	CASSLWGQDAYNEQFF	TGCGCCAGCAGCCTCTGGGGACAGGATGCGTACAATGAGCAGTTCTTC
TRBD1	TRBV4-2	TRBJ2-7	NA	CASSEGTGGSYEQYF	TGTGCCAGCAGCGAGGGGACAGGGGGGTCCTACGAGCAGTACTTC
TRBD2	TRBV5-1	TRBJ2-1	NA	CASSRRLAAKYNEQFF	TGCGCCAGCAGCCGACGACTAGCGGCTAAATACAATGAGCAGTTCTTC
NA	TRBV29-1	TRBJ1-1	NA	CSVGTQVSLSTEAFF	TGCAGCGTCGGGACACAGGTATCTTTAAGCACTGAAGCTTTCTTT
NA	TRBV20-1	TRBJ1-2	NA	CSASLEYGYTF	TGCAGTGCTAGTCTGGAGTATGGCTACACCTTC
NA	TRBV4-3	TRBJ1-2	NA	CASSQEGMGGTWDYGYTF	TGCGCCAGCAGCCAAGAAGGTATGGGGGGAACCTGGGACTATGGCTACACCTTC
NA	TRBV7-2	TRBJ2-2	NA	CARQAMNTGELFF	TGTGCCCGCCAGGCGATGAACACCGGGGAGCTGTTTTTT
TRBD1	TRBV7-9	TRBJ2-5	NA	CASGRGSQETQYF	TGTGCCAGCGGCAGGGGGTCCCAAGAGACCCAGTACTTC
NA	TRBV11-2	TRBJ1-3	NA	CASSLITATYGNTIYF	TGTGCCAGCAGCTTGATTACAGCAACATACGGAAACACCATATATTTT
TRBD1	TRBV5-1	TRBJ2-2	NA	CASSSAGWDRGTGELFF	TGCGCCAGCAGCTCGGCAGGGTGGGACAGGGGCACCGGGGAGCTGTTTTTT
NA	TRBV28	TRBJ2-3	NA	CASSLYMTGRTDTQYF	TGTGCCAGCAGTTTATATATGACAGGGAGGACAGATACGCAGTATTTT
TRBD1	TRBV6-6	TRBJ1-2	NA	CASSYSGTGGGYTF	TGTGCCAGCAGTTACTCTGGGACAGGGGGCGGCTACACCTTC
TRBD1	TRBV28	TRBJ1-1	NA	CASSLGGQGTEAFF	TGTGCCAGCAGTTTAGGAGGACAGGGCACTGAAGCTTTCTTT
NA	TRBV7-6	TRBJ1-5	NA	CASSLASGNQPQHF	TGTGCCAGCAGCTTAGCGTCGGGGAATCAGCCCCAGCATTTT
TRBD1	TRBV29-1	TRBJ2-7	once	CSVEDRGDFEQYF	TGCAGCGTTGAGGACAGGGGGGACTTCGAGCAGTACTTC
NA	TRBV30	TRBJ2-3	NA	CAWSVKDTQYF	TGTGCCTGGAGTGTCAAAGATACGCAGTATTTT
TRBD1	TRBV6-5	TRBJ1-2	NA	CASSRQGANYGYTF	TGTGCCAGCAGCAGACAGGGGGCAAACTATGGCTACACCTTC
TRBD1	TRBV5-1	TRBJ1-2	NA	CASSLPSGPGQRSGYTF	TGCGCCAGCAGCTTGCCTTCGGGACCGGGACAGCGGTCGGGCTACACCTTC
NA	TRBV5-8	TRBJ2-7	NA	CASSPGILYEQYF	TGTGCCAGCAGCCCCGGGATCCTCTACGAGCAGTACTTC
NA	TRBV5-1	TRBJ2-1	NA	CASSSDGAHSYNEQFF	TGCGCCAGCAGCTCAGATGGGGCCCACTCCTACAATGAGCAGTTCTTC
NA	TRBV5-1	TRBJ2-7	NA	CASSLEGFRDEQYF	TGCGCCAGCAGCTTGGAGGGGTTTCGCGACGAGCAGTACTTC
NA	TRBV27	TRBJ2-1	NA	CASNSDRPYNEQFF	TGTGCCAGCAACTCCGACAGACCCTACAATGAGCAGTTCTTC
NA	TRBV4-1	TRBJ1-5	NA	CASSPFTGKYSNQPQHF	TGCGCCAGCAGCCCGTTTACGGGAAAGTATAGCAATCAGCCCCAGCATTTT
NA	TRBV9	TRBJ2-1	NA	CASSAGQLDRNEQFF	TGTGCCAGCAGCGCTGGACAGCTAGACAGAAATGAGCAGTTCTTC
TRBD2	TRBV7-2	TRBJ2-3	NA	CASSLGGTSDTDTQYF	TGTGCCAGCAGCTTAGGAGGGACTAGCGACACAGATACGCAGTATTTT
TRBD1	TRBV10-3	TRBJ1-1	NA	CAISGGGQGATEAFF	TGTGCCATCAGTGGCGGGGGACAGGGGGCAACTGAAGCTTTCTTT